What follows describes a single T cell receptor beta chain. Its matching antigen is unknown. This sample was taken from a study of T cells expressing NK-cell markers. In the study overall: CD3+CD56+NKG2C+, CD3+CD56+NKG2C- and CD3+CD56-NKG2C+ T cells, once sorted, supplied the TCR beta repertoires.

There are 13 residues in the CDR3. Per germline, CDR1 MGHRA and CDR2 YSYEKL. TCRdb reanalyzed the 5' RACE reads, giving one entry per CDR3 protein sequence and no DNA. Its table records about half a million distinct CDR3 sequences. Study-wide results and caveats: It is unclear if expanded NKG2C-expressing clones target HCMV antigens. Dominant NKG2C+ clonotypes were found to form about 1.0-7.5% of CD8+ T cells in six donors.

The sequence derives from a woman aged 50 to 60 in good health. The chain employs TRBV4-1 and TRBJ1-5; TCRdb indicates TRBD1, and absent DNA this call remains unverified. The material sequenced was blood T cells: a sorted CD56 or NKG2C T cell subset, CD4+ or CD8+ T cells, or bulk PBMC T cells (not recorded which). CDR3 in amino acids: CASSPRGIQPQHF.